The 27 T cell receptor beta chains given below trace back to one sample, sequenced in a study of T cell repertoires in cytomegalovirus infection. TCRdb processed the reads anew with MiXCR; each CDR3 protein has one entry. Of tens of thousands of distinct CDR3 sequences listed, about 27% were seen once; the top ten hold 59%. These receptors' antigens are unknown. Sequencing used CD8+ T cells from cultured PBMCs, obtained from culture after CMV antigen stimulation. These receptors came from a human donor in good health (CMV status not recorded). Some clones in this sample may be carry-over from other donors' samples.

This clonotype was found many times. The CDR3 reads CASSQDGEYSNQPQHF. CDR3 nucleotide sequence: TGCGCCAGCAGCCAAGATGGGGAATATAGCAATCAGCCCCAGCATTTT. The rearrangement links TRBV4-1 to TRBJ1-5; no definite D call. CDR1 is MGHRA, CDR2 YSYEKL, per germline. Trimming pared 0 bases from V and 0 bases from J, leaving 9 bases between. This CDR3 contains 16 residues.

In this sample, this clonotype turned up a few times. This chain uses TRBV20-1 with TRBJ2-1; TRBD2 aligns across 15 bases. Germline V CDR1 and CDR2: DFQATT, SNEGSKA (reference sequence). With 1 base clipped from V and 8 bases from J, the junction kept 6 bases outside the gene matches. This CDR3 is 16 amino acids long. CDR3 sequence (DNA): TGCAGTGCTAGAGGTCCGGGACTAGCGGGAGGCGATGAGCAGTTCTTC. Residues: CSARGPGLAGGDEQFF.

This clonotype occurred many times. The V and J genes are TRBV6-6 and TRBJ2-7; D perhaps matches TRBD1 (5 bases). CDR1 and CDR2 (germline): MNHNY, SVGAGI (reference sequence). Trimming stripped 1 base from V and 0 bases from J, with 10 bases between. The CDR3 is 15 residues long. Here the CDR3 reads CASSYLGRASYEQYF. CDR3 DNA: TGTGCCAGCAGTTACTTAGGCAGGGCCTCCTACGAGCAGTACTTC.

V gene TRBV12-3 or TRBV12-4 combines with J gene TRBJ1-1, with 10 bases matching TRBD1. V lost 6 bases, J lost 7 bases, and 14 bases stayed unmatched. This CDR3 is 16 amino acids long. CDR3: CASSHWDRGNSYEAFF. For the CDR3, the DNA is TGTGCCAGCAGCCATTGGGACAGGGGTAACTCATATGAAGCTTTCTTT.

This clonotype was seen more than once but under ten times. Compared with germline, one end of the junction differs, possibly owing to a read error. The chain links TRBV29-1 to TRBJ1-2, with D hard to call. Germline values: CDR1 SQVTM, CDR2 ANQGSEA. The CDR3 is 13 residues long. This chain's CDR3 is CSVVYGINYGYTF. The CDR3 DNA reads TGTAGCGTTGTGTATGGTATAAATTATGGCTACACCTTC.

A few counts support this clonotype. This chain joins TRBV5-1 and TRBJ2-7; D remains ambiguous. The CDR3 is made up of 15 amino acids. Germline V gene data show CDR1 as SGHRS and CDR2 as YFSETQ. Trimming left V 0 bases short and J 5 bases short, with 15 bases between. The CDR3 protein is CASSLAGGPLHEQYF. In DNA, the CDR3 is TGCGCCAGCAGCTTGGCAGGCGGACCCCTACACGAGCAGTACTTC.

V usage is TRBV20-1 and J usage is TRBJ2-3; 12 bases are shared with TRBD2. Germline CDR1 reads DFQATT; CDR2 reads SNEGSKA (reference sequence). The CDR3 is 19 amino acids. With 3 bases clipped from V and 0 bases from J, the junction kept 13 bases outside the gene matches. Here the CDR3 DNA reads TGCAGTGCTAGTAATGAACTAGCGGGGGGCCCTTCTAGCACAGATACGCAGTATTTT. It yields the protein CSASNELAGGPSSTDTQYF.

In this sample, this clonotype turned up once. The chain uses TRBV4-1 and TRBJ2-7; TRBD2 agrees at 9 bases. Germline CDR1 MGHRA, CDR2 YSYEKL. CDR3 length: 14 amino acids. The J segment lost 4 bases and the V segment lost 3 bases, leaving 4 bases of the junction unmatched. As DNA, the CDR3 is TGCGCCAGCAGCCAGAGCGGGGGGATATACGAGCAGTACTTC. It codes for CASSQSGGIYEQYF.

V usage is TRBV5-6 and J usage is TRBJ2-5; 10 bases align to TRBD2. The CDR3 runs 16 residues. After removal of 2 bases from V and 4 bases from J, the junction contained 8 bases not matched to a gene. Germline V lookup: CDR1 SGHDT, CDR2 YYEEEE. CDR3 in DNA: TGTGCCAGCAGCTTCGGGACTAGCGAGGGGGGAGAGACCCAGTACTTC. This encodes CASSFGTSEGGETQYF.

This chain joins TRBV27 and TRBJ1-2; tentative D call: TRBD1 (6 bases). This CDR3 comprises 15 residues. CDR1 is MNHEY, CDR2 SMNVEV, per germline (reference sequence). The V end was cut by 5 bases, the J end by 8 bases, with 21 bases between. The CDR3 loop is CASSPSATGIRGYTF. In DNA form, the CDR3 reads TGTGCCAGCAGTCCTAGCGCTACAGGGATTCGGGGCTACACCTTC.

This clonotype was found a few times. The V and J genes are TRBV19 and TRBJ2-1, with D possibly TRBD2 on 5 matching bases. This CDR3 has 15 residues. Deletions cut 3 bases from V and 0 bases from J, with 9 bases between. Germline assignment: CDR1 LNHDA and CDR2 SQIVND (reference sequence). CDR3 in DNA: TGTGCCAGTAGTATCGCGGGTAGCTCCTACAATGAGCAGTTCTTC. Encoded protein: CASSIAGSSYNEQFF.

This clonotype appeared a few times. The chain has TRBV12-3 or TRBV12-4 and TRBJ2-1; TRBD2 might be the D (6 bases). Trimming pared 2 bases from V and 10 bases from J, leaving 6 bases between. CDR3 length: 11 amino acids. For the CDR3, the DNA is TGTGCCAGCAGTTTACTAGCGGAGCAGTTCTTC. Amino acid sequence: CASSLLAEQFF.

This clonotype was observed a handful of times. The CDR3, as DNA: TGTGCCAGCAGCTTACCAGACGGGGGAAATGAAAAACTGTTTTTT. Its protein is CASSLPDGGNEKLFF. The chain links TRBV7-6 to TRBJ1-4; perhaps TRBD1 as D (5 bases). The CDR3 has 15 residues. The V and J ends lost 2 bases and 5 bases respectively, with 12 bases between them. From germline, CDR1 is SGHVS and CDR2 FNYEAQ.

The chain couples TRBV7-9 to TRBJ2-1; D might be TRBD1 or TRBD2, each matching 5 bases. Germline V gene data show CDR1 as SEHNR and CDR2 as FQNEAQ (reference sequence). Trimming cost V 1 base and J 4 bases, with 14 bases left between them. The CDR3 runs 16 residues. This CDR3 reads CASSLGWDLNYNEQFF. The CDR3 bases are TGTGCCAGCAGCTTAGGATGGGACCTGAATTACAATGAGCAGTTCTTC.

This sequence joins TRBV6-5 and TRBJ1-4; TRBD1 matches at 8 bases. The CDR3 sequence is 18 residues long. V lost 0 bases and J lost 6; bases outside the gene matches: 12. Germline V gene data show CDR1 as MNHEY and CDR2 as SVGAGI. The CDR3 sequence: CASSYSRVYRGSDEKLFF. The CDR3 DNA reads as TGTGCCAGCAGTTACTCGAGGGTGTACAGGGGGTCTGATGAAAAACTGTTTTTT.

The chain couples TRBV7-3 to TRBJ2-5, with 12 bases identical to TRBD2. The CDR3 totals 19 residues. CDR1 and CDR2 (germline): SGHTA, FQGTGA. V gave up 5 bases and J gave up 5 bases; unmatched junction bases: 18. CDR3: CASSARGEGTSGPSETQYF. The CDR3 DNA follows: TGTGCCAGCAGCGCCCGAGGAGAAGGGACTAGCGGGCCTAGTGAGACCCAGTACTTC.

J is TRBJ2-5 and V is TRBV30; 16 bases are shared with TRBD2. This CDR3 is 19 amino acids long. Germline V CDR1 and CDR2: GTSNPN, SVGIG (reference sequence). V trimming: 2 bases; J trimming: 5 bases; junction bases outside the gene matches: 14. CDR3 in DNA: TGTGCCTGGAGTCACCGCGAGGGACTAGCGGGGGGGCAGCAGGAGACCCAGTACTTC. Residues: CAWSHREGLAGGQQETQYF.

The gene calls are TRBV5-1 and TRBJ2-6; D not certain. CDR1 and CDR2 from the germline V gene are SGHRS and YFSETQ. The CDR3 sequence is 14 residues long. The V and J ends lost 0 bases and 2 bases respectively, with 3 bases between them. The CDR3 protein is CASSLVAGANVLTF. The DNA for the CDR3 is TGCGCCAGCAGCTTGGTGGCTGGGGCCAACGTCCTGACTTTC.

The genes are TRBV7-9 and TRBJ2-7, with 7 bases fitting TRBD1. The V segment lost 4 bases and the J segment 6 bases; nucleotides outside the gene matches: 9. The CDR3 spans 14 residues. Germline CDR1 reads SEHNR; CDR2 reads FQNEAQ (reference sequence). CDR3 DNA: TGTGCCAGCAGCTATACCGGGACAGTACTCGAGCAGTACTTC. Protein: CASSYTGTVLEQYF. The variable domain in full, completed from reference TRBV7-9 and TRBJ2-7, reads DTGVSQNPRHKITKRGQNVTFRCDPISEHNRLYWYRQTLGQGPEFLTYFQNEAQLEKSRLLSDRFSAERPKGSFSTLEIQRTEQGDSAMYLCASSYTGTVLEQYFGPGTRLTVT.

This clonotype has just a few counts. The rearrangement joins TRBV6-1 to TRBJ1-5; D unresolved. CDR1 is MNHNS and CDR2 is SASEGT in the germline V gene. This CDR3 has 12 residues. V lost 2 bases and J lost 9, with 8 bases in between. In nucleotides, the CDR3 is TGTGCCAGCAGTGAATCGAGTGTGCCCCAGCATTTT. Translation: CASSESSVPQHF.

This clonotype was counted ten times or more. The chain uses TRBV28 and TRBJ2-7; D not certain. CDR1 MDHEN and CDR2 SYDVKM come from the germline V gene. V lost 5 bases and J lost 6, with 8 bases in between. The CDR3 extends over 11 amino acids. The CDR3 nucleotides read TGTGCCAGCAGTGGATTTCGCGAGCAGTACTTC. As protein: CASSGFREQYF.

The chain combines TRBV10-2 with TRBJ2-7; D may match TRBD1 or TRBD2 (5 bases each). V was cut by 4 bases and J by 5 bases, with 15 bases left in between. The CDR3 totals 14 residues. The V gene's germline CDR1 is WSHSY and CDR2 SAAADI. DNA of the CDR3: TGCGCCAGCAGTGTAGGCCTAGGGACCAACGAGCAGTACTTC. This translates into CASSVGLGTNEQYF.

This clonotype was detected once. This may be a read error: a much more frequent sequence differs by one nucleotide. This chain joins TRBV7-3 and TRBJ1-5; D call uncertain. V was clipped by 10 bases and J by 3 bases, with 25 bases between them. Per germline, CDR1 SGHTA and CDR2 FQGTGA. The CDR3 length is 17 residues. The CDR3, as DNA: TGTGCCAACACAGATCTCAGGAGCCCATATAACAATCAGCCCCAGCATTTT. Protein sequence: CANTDLRSPYNNQPQHF.

The chain has TRBV19 and TRBJ2-7; D gene ambiguous. CDR1 LNHDA and CDR2 SQIVND come from the germline V gene (reference sequence). CDR3 length: 13 amino acids. The V and J ends lost 4 bases and 2 bases respectively, with 9 bases between them. CDR3 bases: TGTGCCAGTAGTAATCTAGGCGCCTACGAGCAGTACTTC. Amino acid sequence: CASSNLGAYEQYF. Together with reference TRBV19 and TRBJ2-7, the CDR3 gives the full variable domain: DGGITQSPKYLFRKEGQNVTLSCEQNLNHDAMYWYRQDPGQGLRLIYYSQIVNDFQKGDIAEGYSVSREKKESFPLTVTSAQKNPTAFYLCASSNLGAYEQYFGPGTRLTVT.

J is TRBJ2-1 and V is TRBV9; 8 bases fit TRBD2. With V trimmed by 0 bases and J by 8 bases, 10 bases remained unmatched. Germline V gene data show CDR1 as SGDLS and CDR2 as YYNGEE. This CDR3 contains 16 residues. The chain's CDR3 is CASSVARSGGRHEQFF. CDR3 bases: TGTGCCAGCAGCGTAGCACGGTCGGGCGGGAGGCATGAGCAGTTCTTC.

Relative to its sample, this clonotype is medium-sized. The chain has TRBV7-8 and TRBJ1-2; 8 bases map to TRBD1. CDR1 is SGHVS and CDR2 is FQNEAQ in the germline V gene. Germline trimming cut 4 bases from V and 3 bases from J; bases unmatched to any gene: 4. This CDR3 comprises 14 residues. The CDR3 bases are TGTGCCAGCAGCTCCGGACAGGGCGACTATGGCTACACCTTC. Translation: CASSSGQGDYGYTF.

The rearrangement uses TRBV5-1 and TRBJ2-7, with no clear D. Deletions cut 4 bases from V and 6 bases from J, with 20 bases between. The CDR3 totals 15 residues. The germline gives CDR1 SGHRS, CDR2 YFSETQ. Here the CDR3 reads CASSPATDPTLEQYF. In DNA form, the CDR3 reads TGCGCCAGCAGCCCAGCAACCGACCCAACCCTCGAGCAGTACTTC.